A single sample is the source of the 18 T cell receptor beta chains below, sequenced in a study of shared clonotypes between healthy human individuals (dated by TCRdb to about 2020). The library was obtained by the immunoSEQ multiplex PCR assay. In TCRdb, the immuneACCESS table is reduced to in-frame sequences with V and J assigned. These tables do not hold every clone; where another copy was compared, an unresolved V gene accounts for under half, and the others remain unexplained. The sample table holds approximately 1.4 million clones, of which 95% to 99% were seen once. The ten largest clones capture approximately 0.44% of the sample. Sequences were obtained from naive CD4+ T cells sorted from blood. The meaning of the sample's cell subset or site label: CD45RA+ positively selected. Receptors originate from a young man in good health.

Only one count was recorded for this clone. CDR3 residues: CASSSPLASGYNEQFF. The CDR3 coding sequence is TGTGCCAGCAGCTCCCCATTGGCTAGCGGCTACAATGAGCAGTTCTTC. This rearrangement joins TRBV7-8 to TRBJ2-1, with 7 nucleotides matching TRBD2. V dropped 4 bases and J dropped 3; count of bases not matched to a gene: 9. The CDR3 is 16 residues long. Germline assignment: CDR1 SGHVS and CDR2 FQNEAQ.

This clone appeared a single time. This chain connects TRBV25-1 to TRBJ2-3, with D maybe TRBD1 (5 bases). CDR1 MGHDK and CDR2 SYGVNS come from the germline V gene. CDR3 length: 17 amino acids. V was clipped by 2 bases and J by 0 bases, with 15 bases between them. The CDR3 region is CASSEPPWGLSTDTQYF. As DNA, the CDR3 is TGTGCCAGCAGTGAACCTCCGTGGGGCCTTAGCACAGATACGCAGTATTTT. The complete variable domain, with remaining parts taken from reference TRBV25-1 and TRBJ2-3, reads EADIYQTPRYLVIGTGKKITLECSQTMGHDKMYWYQQDPGMELHLIHYSYGVNSTEKGDLSSESTVSRIRTEHFPLTLESARPSHTSQYLCASSEPPWGLSTDTQYFGPGTRLTVL.

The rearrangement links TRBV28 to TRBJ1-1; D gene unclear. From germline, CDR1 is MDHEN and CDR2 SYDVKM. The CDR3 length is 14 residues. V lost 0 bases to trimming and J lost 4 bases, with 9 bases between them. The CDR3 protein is CASSLWGESTEAFF. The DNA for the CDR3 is TGTGCCAGCAGTTTATGGGGCGAAAGCACTGAAGCTTTCTTT.

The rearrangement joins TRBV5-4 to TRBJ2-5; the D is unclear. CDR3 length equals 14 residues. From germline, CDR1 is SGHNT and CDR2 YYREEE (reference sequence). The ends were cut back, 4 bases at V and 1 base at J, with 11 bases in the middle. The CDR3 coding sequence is TGTGCCAGCAGCCATGATAGTTTCCAAGAGACCCAGTACTTC. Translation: CASSHDSFQETQYF.

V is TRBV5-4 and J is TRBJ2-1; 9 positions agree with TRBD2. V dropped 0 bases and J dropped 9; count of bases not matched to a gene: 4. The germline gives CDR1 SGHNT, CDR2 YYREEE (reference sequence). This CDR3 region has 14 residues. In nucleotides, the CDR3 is TGTGCCAGCAGCTTGGAACTAGCGGGCCCTGAGCAGTTCTTC. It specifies CASSLELAGPEQFF.

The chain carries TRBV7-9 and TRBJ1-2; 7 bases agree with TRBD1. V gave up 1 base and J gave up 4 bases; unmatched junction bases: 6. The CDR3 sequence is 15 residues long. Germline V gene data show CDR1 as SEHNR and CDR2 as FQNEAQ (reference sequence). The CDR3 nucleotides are TGTGCCAGCAGCTTAGTGGGGACAGAACTCTATGGCTACACCTTC. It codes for CASSLVGTELYGYTF.

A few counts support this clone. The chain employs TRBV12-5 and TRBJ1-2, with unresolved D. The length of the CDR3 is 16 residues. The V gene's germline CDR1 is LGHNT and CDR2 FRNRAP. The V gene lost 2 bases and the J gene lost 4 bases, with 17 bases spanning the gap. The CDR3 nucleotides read TGTGCTAGTGGTTTGTTCCGGGCTATCGGACTCTATGGCTACACCTTC. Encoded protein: CASGLFRAIGLYGYTF.

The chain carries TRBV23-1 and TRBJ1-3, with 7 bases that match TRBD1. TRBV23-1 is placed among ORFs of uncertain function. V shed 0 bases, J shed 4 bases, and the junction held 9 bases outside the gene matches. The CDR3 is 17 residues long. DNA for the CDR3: TGCGCCAGCAGTCAATCGAGGCAGGGGGAAGAAGGAAACACCATATATTTT. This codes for CASSQSRQGEEGNTIYF.

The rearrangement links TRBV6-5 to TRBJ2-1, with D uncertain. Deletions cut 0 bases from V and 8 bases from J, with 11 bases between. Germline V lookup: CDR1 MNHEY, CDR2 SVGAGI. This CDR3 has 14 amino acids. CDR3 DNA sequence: TGTGCCAGCAGTTACTCGAGTTTGTCTCATGAGCAGTTCTTC. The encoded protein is CASSYSSLSHEQFF.

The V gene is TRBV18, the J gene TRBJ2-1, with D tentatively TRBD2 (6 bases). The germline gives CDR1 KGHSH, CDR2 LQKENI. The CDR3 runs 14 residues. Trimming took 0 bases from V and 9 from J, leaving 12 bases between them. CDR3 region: CASSPPSGGPEQFF. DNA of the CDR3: TGTGCCAGCTCACCACCGTCCGGAGGGCCTGAGCAGTTCTTC.

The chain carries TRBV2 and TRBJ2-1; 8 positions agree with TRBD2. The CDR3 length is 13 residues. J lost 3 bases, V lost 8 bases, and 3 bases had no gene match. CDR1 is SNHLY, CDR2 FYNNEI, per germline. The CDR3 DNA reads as TGTGCCAGCGGACTAGCCCTCTACAATGAGCAGTTCTTC. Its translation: CASGLALYNEQFF.

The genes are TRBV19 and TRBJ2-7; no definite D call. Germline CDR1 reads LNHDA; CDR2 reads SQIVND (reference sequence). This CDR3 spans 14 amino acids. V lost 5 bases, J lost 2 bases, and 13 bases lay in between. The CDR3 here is CASSYTEGTYEQYF. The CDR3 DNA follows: TGTGCCAGTAGTTACACCGAAGGAACCTACGAGCAGTACTTC.

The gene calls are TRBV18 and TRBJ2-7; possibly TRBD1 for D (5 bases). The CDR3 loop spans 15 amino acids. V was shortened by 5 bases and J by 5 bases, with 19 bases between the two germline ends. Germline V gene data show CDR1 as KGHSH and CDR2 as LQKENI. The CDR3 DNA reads TGTGCCAGCTCATTGCGGCAGGGCCTGACGGACGAGCAGTACTTC. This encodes CASSLRQGLTDEQYF.

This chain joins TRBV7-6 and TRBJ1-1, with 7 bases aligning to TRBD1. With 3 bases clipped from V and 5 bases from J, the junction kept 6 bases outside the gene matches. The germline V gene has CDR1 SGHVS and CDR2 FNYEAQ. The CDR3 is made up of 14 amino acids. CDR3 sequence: CASSFQGELTEAFF. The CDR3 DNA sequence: TGTGCCAGCAGCTTCCAGGGGGAGCTTACTGAAGCTTTCTTT.

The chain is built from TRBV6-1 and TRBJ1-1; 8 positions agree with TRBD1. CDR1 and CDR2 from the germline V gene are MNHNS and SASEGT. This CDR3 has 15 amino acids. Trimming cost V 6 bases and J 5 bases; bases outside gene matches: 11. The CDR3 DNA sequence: TGTGCCAGCAGCGCCGGACAGGGAGGAAAAACTGAAGCTTTCTTT. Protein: CASSAGQGGKTEAFF.

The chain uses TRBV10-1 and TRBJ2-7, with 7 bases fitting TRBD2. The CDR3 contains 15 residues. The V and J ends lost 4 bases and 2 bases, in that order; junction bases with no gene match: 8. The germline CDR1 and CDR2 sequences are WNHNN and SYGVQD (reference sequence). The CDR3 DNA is TGCGCCAGCAGTGCTTCCTTAGCGGGTCCCTACGAGCAGTACTTC. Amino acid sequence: CASSASLAGPYEQYF.

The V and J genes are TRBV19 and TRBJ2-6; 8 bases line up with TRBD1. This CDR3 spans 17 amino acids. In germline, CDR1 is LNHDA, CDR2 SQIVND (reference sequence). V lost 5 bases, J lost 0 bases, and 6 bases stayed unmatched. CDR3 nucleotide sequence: TGTGCCAGTAGTTCCAGGGGGCGAAGCTCTGGGGCCAACGTCCTGACTTTC. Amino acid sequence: CASSSRGRSSGANVLTF.

The CDR3 region is CASREQGNEQFF. The CDR3 region has the DNA TGTGCCAGCAGGGAACAGGGAAATGAGCAGTTCTTC. The chain uses TRBV25-1 and TRBJ2-1, with D possibly TRBD1 on 6 matching bases. Germline assignment: CDR1 MGHDK and CDR2 SYGVNS. The CDR3 loop spans 12 amino acids. V lost 6 bases to trimming and J lost 7 bases, with 10 bases between them.